This TCR beta chain was profiled in a study of blood T cell repertoires in COVID-19 (TCRdb year 2020). In terms of the full investigation: Samples from collaborators originated in the United States, Italy and Spain and spanned both the acute and convalescent phases of COVID-19. The sample metadata nearly always contained a de-identified subject ID, COVID-19 status, age in years and sex. The dataset comprised deeply sampled blood TCRbeta repertoires from subjects exposed to, actively infected with, or recovered from COVID-19. Samples were obtained from the ongoing ImmuneRACE study (first 160 participants) and from about 1,300 subjects provided by 6 global collaborators. The repertoires were made available in a free public database intended to serve as a resource for research on the immune response to SARS-CoV-2. Where available, HLA class I and class II types were taken from metadata supplied by the sample provider and were not determined by assay-based typing. The prospective study material was composed of cDNA or gDNA derived from T cells, B-cell-depleted T cells, or PBMCs.

A word on this clone: It lacks a known antigen. Base qualities are not recorded, but no much larger clone differs from it by a single base.

Study-wide findings and limitations: The quantity of clinical and demographic metadata differed by source and by participant and was supplied without curation.

TCRbeta CDR3 regions were amplified from genomic DNA by means of the immunoSEQ Assay, a bias-controlled multiplex PCR. In the source study's methods: Nucleated cell counts per sample were estimated from amplification of reference gene primers within the assay. To quantify the absolute abundance of each unique TCRbeta CDR3 rearrangement, sequence reads were collapsed and filtered. Productive Simpson clonality was computed per sample as the square root of Simpson's diversity index over productive rearrangements. This is the immuneACCESS table as TCRdb keeps it, with only in-frame sequences that have V and J called. A part of the clones is gone; compared with another copy, unresolved V genes explain less than half, and the rest is unexplained. The V and J calls and clone size are taken from that table; D and trimming were inferred from the DNA. The sample data list more than 120,000 clones, and around nine tenths of these were observed just once. The ten largest clones take up around 1.6% of the sample.

V loses 3 bases, J loses 2 bases, and the germline ends lie 8 bases apart. Its CDR3 holds 13 amino acids, cysteine through phenylalanine. Left in the record is the CDR3 DNA by itself, 39 bases read in frame from the first base. From a lookup of the germline V gene, CDR1 and CDR2 are SGHVS and FQNEAQ. Collaborating institutions collected whole blood in K2EDTA tubes following their own protocols. For TCRbeta analysis, collaborators shipped samples as frozen whole blood, isolated PBMCs, or DNA extracted from either of those sample types. The sequenced sample consisted of peripheral blood. The chain couples TRBV7-8 to TRBJ2-7, with the D gene not confidently named. This sequence originates from a human donor in a cohort sampled during active COVID-19. In nucleotide form, the sequence is TGTGCCAGCAGCTTTAAGCGACCCTACGAGCAGTACTTC. Its translation is CASSFKRPYEQYF.